The rows below give T cell receptor beta chains drawn from one sample of a study of shared clonotypes between healthy human individuals. Some clones are missing from TCRdb's copy, which holds only in-frame ones; the method was immunoSEQ multiplex PCR. This sample has more than 850,000 clones, with 70% to 80% found just once. Sequencing input: memory CD4+ T cells from PBMCs. Every receptor here comes from a man aged 18 to 30 in good health. Some clones in this sample may be carry-over from other donors' samples. CDR3s include the opening cysteine and the closing phenylalanine or tryptophan. A D gene is named only where the DNA matches it firmly. Clone size is given for some rows only: seen once, a few or many times, or a class if the clone is expanded.

clone_size,v_call,d_call,j_call,cdr3_nt,cdr3_aa
.,TRBV6-1,.,TRBJ2-4,TGTGCCAGCAGTGTTCGACAGAAAAACATTCAGTACTTC,CASSVRQKNIQYF
.,TRBV6-4,.,TRBJ2-5,TGTGCCAGCAGCGTCTTTCAGGGAGAGACCCAGTACTTC,CASSVFQGETQYF
.,TRBV4-1,TRBD2,TRBJ2-7,TGCGCCAGCAGCCGCGAACCGGGACTAGCGGGTTTCTCCTACGAGCAGTACTTC,CASSREPGLAGFSYEQYF
.,TRBV30,.,TRBJ1-1,TGTGCCTGGATATCGTCAAGGAACACTGAAGCTTTCTTT,CAWISSRNTEAFF
.,TRBV7-2,TRBD2,TRBJ2-1,TGTGCCAGCAGCGCCTACGTAGCGGGAGTGGGGGAGCAGTTCTTC,CASSAYVAGVGEQFF
few,TRBV20-1,.,TRBJ2-7,TGCAGTGCTAAATACCAATACGAGCAGTACTTC,CSAKYQYEQYF
once,TRBV10-3,TRBD2,TRBJ2-1,TGTGCCATCAGTGCTCTAGCGGGAGCCTACAATGAGCAGTTCTTC,CAISALAGAYNEQFF
once,TRBV4-2,.,TRBJ2-7,TGTGCCAGCAGCCAAGGGGTCGGGCGGGTGTACGAGCAGTACTTC,CASSQGVGRVYEQYF
.,TRBV30,.,TRBJ2-7,TGTGCCTGGAGTCAAAAGGACGAGCAGTACTTC,CAWSQKDEQYF
.,TRBV30,TRBD1,TRBJ2-3,TGTGCCTGGCTGCAGGGGGTAGTCACAGATACGCAGTATTTT,CAWLQGVVTDTQYF
.,TRBV28,TRBD1,TRBJ2-3,TGTGCCAGCAGTTCTTTCCTTTCGGGACAGAGCACAGATACGCAGTATTTT,CASSSFLSGQSTDTQYF
.,TRBV28,TRBD1,TRBJ2-3,TGTGCCAGCACCAACACTTGGACAGGCGGGCAGTATTTT,CASTNTWTGGQYF
.,TRBV2,TRBD1,TRBJ1-1,TGTGCCAGCAGTGAACAAGACAGGGGTCCAGGAGCTTTCTTT,CASSEQDRGPGAFF
.,TRBV19,.,TRBJ1-2,TGTGCCAGTTTCGCAGGATGGTATGGCTACACCTTC,CASFAGWYGYTF
.,TRBV28,TRBD1,TRBJ1-3,TGTGCCAGCAGTGAACGACAGGGGGACGGAAACACCATATATTTT,CASSERQGDGNTIYF
.,TRBV29-1,TRBD1,TRBJ2-5,TGCAGCGTTGAAGATTTCACTACAGGGGGCCAAGAGACCCAGTACTTC,CSVEDFTTGGQETQYF
.,TRBV6-4,.,TRBJ2-5,TGTGCCAGCAGTCGGGTGTTCGGAGAGACCCAGTACTTC,CASSRVFGETQYF
.,TRBV30,.,TRBJ2-5,TGTGCCTGGAGTGTGGGGCACCAAGAGACCCAGTACTTC,CAWSVGHQETQYF
.,TRBV5-8,.,TRBJ2-2,TGTGCCAGCAGCAACTCCGTTGGGGTCTCCGGGGAGCTGTTTTTT,CASSNSVGVSGELFF
.,TRBV5-6,TRBD1,TRBJ1-2,TGTGCCAGCAGCATGGCAGGGGGGTATGGCTACACCTTC,CASSMAGGYGYTF
.,TRBV18,TRBD1,TRBJ2-7,TGTGCCAGCTCAGGACAGGGTCACGAGCAGTACTTC,CASSGQGHEQYF
once,TRBV7-2,.,TRBJ2-1,TGTGCCAGCAGCTTAAGTCGGGTCTCGGTCGGGGAGCAGTTCTTC,CASSLSRVSVGEQFF
.,TRBV6-5,.,TRBJ2-3,TGTGCCAGCAGTTACTCCCGTAGCGAAGCTACGCAGTATTTT,CASSYSRSEATQYF
.,TRBV29-1,TRBD1,TRBJ2-3,TGCAGCATCGGGACAGGGGGAGATACGCAGTATTTT,CSIGTGGDTQYF
.,TRBV20-1,.,TRBJ2-3,TGCAGTGCTAGAGGGCCGGGTACGCAGTATTTT,CSARGPGTQYF
.,TRBV27,TRBD1,TRBJ1-2,TGTGCCAGCAGTTCCCGGGGGACAGGACCCGGGGGCTACACCTTC,CASSSRGTGPGGYTF
once,TRBV6-5,.,TRBJ2-1,TGTGCCAGCAGTTACTCCCCAGGGAAGCAGTTCTTC,CASSYSPGKQFF
once,TRBV5-8,.,TRBJ1-1,TGTGCCAGCAGCTTAAGCTTGGGTCGGGAGAACACTGAAGCTTTCTTT,CASSLSLGRENTEAFF
.,TRBV7-6,.,TRBJ2-2,TGTGCCAGCAGCTTAAGAAGGGCAACGAACACCGGGGAGCTGTTTTTT,CASSLRRATNTGELFF
.,TRBV2,TRBD1,TRBJ1-4,TGTGCCAGCAGGATGACAGGGAACAATGAAAAACTGTTTTTT,CASRMTGNNEKLFF
.,TRBV5-6,.,TRBJ1-1,TGTGCCAGCAGCTGGAATAAAGGAACAGGGACTGAAGCTTTCTTT,CASSWNKGTGTEAFF
.,TRBV11-2,.,TRBJ2-2,TGTGCCAGCAGCTTAGAGAACACCGGGGAGCTGTTTTTT,CASSLENTGELFF
.,TRBV5-1,TRBD1,TRBJ2-5,TGCGCCAGCAGCTACCAGGGGACAGGGCGCGAGACCCAGTACTTC,CASSYQGTGRETQYF
.,TRBV2,TRBD2,TRBJ2-7,TGTGCCAGCACCCGGACTAGCCCCGTCCACGAGCAGTACTTC,CASTRTSPVHEQYF
.,TRBV28,.,TRBJ2-3,TGTGCCAGCACCACCCTCGGGGCAGATACGCAGTATTTT,CASTTLGADTQYF
.,TRBV7-2,.,TRBJ1-2,TGTGCCAGCAGCTTAGCCAGTCGGGGGTACTATGGCTACACCTTC,CASSLASRGYYGYTF
.,TRBV5-8,TRBD2,TRBJ2-7,TGTGCCAGCAGGAAACGGAGCGGGAGTAGGCACGAGCAGTACTTC,CASRKRSGSRHEQYF
once,TRBV6-1,TRBD1,TRBJ2-2,TGTGCCAGCACCACAGGGGGCTTGGGCACCGGGGAGCTGTTTTTT,CASTTGGLGTGELFF
.,TRBV7-2,.,TRBJ1-2,TGTGCCAGCAGCTTAGCGTTCTATGGCTACACCTTC,CASSLAFYGYTF
once,TRBV7-3,TRBD1,TRBJ2-2,TGTGCCAGCAGCTTATATCAGGGGGCGAACACCGGGGAGCTGTTTTTT,CASSLYQGANTGELFF
.,TRBV5-1,.,TRBJ2-1,TGCGCCAGCAGCTTGTCTCCCGAACACAATGAGCAGTTCTTC,CASSLSPEHNEQFF
few,TRBV5-6,.,TRBJ1-5,TGTGCCAGCAGCGACCAGGGCAGGCCAAATCAGCCCCAGCATTTT,CASSDQGRPNQPQHF
.,TRBV9,TRBD2,TRBJ2-2,TGTGCCAGCAGCTCTACTAGCGGGACGAACACCGGGGAGCTGTTTTTT,CASSSTSGTNTGELFF
few,TRBV6-1,.,TRBJ2-7,TGTGCCAGCAGGCGATCGAGGACCGCTACCTACGAGCAGTACTTC,CASRRSRTATYEQYF
.,TRBV9,TRBD2,TRBJ2-3,TGTGCCAGCAGCGTAGCGGGGGGACTAGCGGGAGGTCCCCAAACAGATACGCAGTATTTT,CASSVAGGLAGGPQTDTQYF
once,TRBV7-2,.,TRBJ2-7,TGTGCCAGCAGCTTAGCGAGGGTTTCCGAGCAGTACTTC,CASSLARVSEQYF
.,TRBV30,.,TRBJ1-3,TGTGCCTGGAGTCCAGGGGCCGGAAACACCATATATTTT,CAWSPGAGNTIYF
.,TRBV11-3,.,TRBJ2-3,TGTGCCAGCAGCTTAGGGCGGATTGCTGGCACAGATACGCAGTATTTT,CASSLGRIAGTDTQYF
.,TRBV7-2,.,TRBJ1-2,TGTGCCAGCAGCTTAGCCTACCTCGGCTACACCTTC,CASSLAYLGYTF
.,TRBV5-1,.,TRBJ2-1,TGCGCCAGCAGCTTAGTCCCGGATAGCTCCTACAATGAGCAGTTCTTC,CASSLVPDSSYNEQFF
.,TRBV2,TRBD1,TRBJ2-3,TGTGCCAGCAGTCAGGACAGGGCGGATACGCAGTATTTT,CASSQDRADTQYF